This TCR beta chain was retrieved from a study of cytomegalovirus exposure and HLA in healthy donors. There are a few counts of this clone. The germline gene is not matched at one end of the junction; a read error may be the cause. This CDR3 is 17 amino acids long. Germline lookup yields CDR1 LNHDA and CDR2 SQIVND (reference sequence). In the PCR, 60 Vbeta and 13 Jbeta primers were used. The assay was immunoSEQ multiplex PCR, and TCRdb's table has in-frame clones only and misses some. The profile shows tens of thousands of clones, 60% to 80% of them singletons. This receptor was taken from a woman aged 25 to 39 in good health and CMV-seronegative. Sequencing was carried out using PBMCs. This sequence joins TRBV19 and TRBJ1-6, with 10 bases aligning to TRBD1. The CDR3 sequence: CASSLDRGPVNNSPLHF. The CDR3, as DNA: TGTGCCAGTAGTCTAGACAGGGGGCCGGTGAATAATTCACCCCTCCACTTT.